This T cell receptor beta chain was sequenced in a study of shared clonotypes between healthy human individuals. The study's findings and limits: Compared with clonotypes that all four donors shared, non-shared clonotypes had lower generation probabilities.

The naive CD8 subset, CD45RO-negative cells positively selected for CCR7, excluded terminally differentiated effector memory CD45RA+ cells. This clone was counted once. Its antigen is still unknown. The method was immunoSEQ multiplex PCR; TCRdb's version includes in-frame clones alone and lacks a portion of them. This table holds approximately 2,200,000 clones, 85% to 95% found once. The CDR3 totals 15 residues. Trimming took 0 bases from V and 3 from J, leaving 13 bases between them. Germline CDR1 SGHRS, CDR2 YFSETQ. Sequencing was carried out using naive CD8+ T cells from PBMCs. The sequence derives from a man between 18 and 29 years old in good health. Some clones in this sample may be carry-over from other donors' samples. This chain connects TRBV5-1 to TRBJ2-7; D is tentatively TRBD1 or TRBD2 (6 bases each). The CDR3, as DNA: TGCGCCAGCAGCTTGGAGCCCGGGGGCGGCTACGAGCAGTACTTC. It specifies CASSLEPGGGYEQYF.